The 24 T cell receptor beta chains presented below share a single source sample, sequenced in a study of T cells in Graves' hyperthyroidism and ophthalmopathy. Researchers took RNA transcripts and amplified the TCR beta CDR3 regions from them. HTBI primers were used for first-round RT-PCR of the TCR CDR3. One entry per CDR3 protein, called by TCRdb with MiXCR from the multiplex PCR reads. The sample lists approximately 740,000 distinct CDR3 sequences; about 14% were seen once. The sample taken for sequencing was blood. Receptor source: a young woman with Graves' hyperthyroidism.

This clonotype was found a few times. The chain has TRBV5-8 and TRBJ1-5; a weak D match, TRBD1 (6 bases). CDR1 and CDR2 (germline): SGHTS, YDEGEE. The ends were cut back, 4 bases at V and 4 bases at J, with 18 bases in the middle. This CDR3 has 16 amino acids. CDR3 sequence (DNA): TGTGCCAGCAGCCCCCTACTCGACAGGCTGAATCAGCCCCAGCATTTT. Translated: CASSPLLDRLNQPQHF.

This clonotype has at least ten counts. The chain uses TRBV27 and TRBJ1-2; 7 nucleotides agree with TRBD1. V was clipped by 7 bases and J by 6 bases; unmatched bases: 14. This CDR3 comprises 15 residues. The germline CDR1 and CDR2 sequences are MNHEY and SMNVEV (reference sequence). The CDR3 reads CASNPYSGTEDGYTF. DNA for the CDR3: TGTGCCAGCAACCCATATTCCGGGACAGAGGATGGCTACACCTTC.

There are many counts of this clonotype. This chain joins TRBV30 and TRBJ2-5; tentative D call: TRBD1 (5 bases). V dropped 0 bases and J dropped 5 bases, with 10 bases sitting between them. In germline, CDR1 is GTSNPN, CDR2 SVGIG (reference sequence). The CDR3 length is 13 residues. The CDR3 DNA is TGTGCCTGGAGTGTAAGGGGCGCTGAGACCCAGTACTTC. It codes for CAWSVRGAETQYF.

This clonotype was counted between two and nine times. The V gene is TRBV12-3 or TRBV12-4, the J gene TRBJ2-2, with no clear D. This CDR3 has 16 residues. The ends were cut back, 5 bases at V and 0 bases at J, with 13 bases in the middle. CDR3 DNA sequence: TGTGCCAGCAGTACCTCAAGAAGAGCGAACACCGGGGAGCTGTTTTTT. Translated, it gives CASSTSRRANTGELFF.

The table lists this clonotype with a few counts. The genes are TRBV24-1 and TRBJ2-7, with D perhaps matching TRBD1 or TRBD2 (5 bases each). CDR3 length: 17 amino acids. Germline lookup yields CDR1 KGHDR and CDR2 SFDVKD. Trimming removed 11 bases from V and 3 bases from J, with 28 bases in between. CDR3 bases: TGTGCCATCGTTTTCCGACCGGGACCCCATAATCTCTACGAGCAGTACTTC. Its translation: CAIVFRPGPHNLYEQYF.

The V gene is TRBV2, the J gene TRBJ1-2, with 11 nucleotides matching TRBD1. Germline V gives CDR1 SNHLY, CDR2 FYNNEI. V trimming: 6 bases; J trimming: 6 bases; junction bases outside the gene matches: 3. The CDR3 has 13 amino acids. The CDR3 region is CASSGTGGDGYTF. DNA for the CDR3: TGTGCCAGCAGCGGGACAGGGGGGGATGGCTACACCTTC.

This clonotype appeared many times. The V and J genes are TRBV6-2 or TRBV6-3 and TRBJ1-1; D perhaps matches TRBD1 (6 bases). The germline V and J ends were trimmed by 4 bases and 1 base, with 13 bases remaining between them. This CDR3 has 15 amino acids. The V gene's germline CDR1 is MNHEY and CDR2 SVGEGT. The CDR3 region is CASSFNRDKNTEAFF. The CDR3 coding sequence is TGTGCCAGCAGTTTCAACAGGGACAAGAACACTGAAGCTTTCTTT.

The gene calls are TRBV6-1 and TRBJ1-1; D possibly corresponds to TRBD1 (6 bases). This CDR3 is built from 15 residues. With 5 bases removed from V and 1 base from J, the gap between germline ends came to 14 bases. Germline V gene data show CDR1 as MNHNS and CDR2 as SASEGT. This chain's CDR3 is CASSQQGGGNTEAFF. The DNA for the CDR3 is TGTGCCAGCAGTCAGCAGGGAGGGGGGAACACTGAAGCTTTCTTT.

The V call is TRBV6-1, the J call TRBJ1-5, with D uncertain. Per the germline V gene, CDR1 is MNHNS and CDR2 is SASEGT. V was clipped by 8 bases and J by 5 bases, with 16 bases between them. The CDR3 is made up of 14 amino acids. The CDR3 DNA reads TGTGCCAGCTGGGTAGGGTTTTCATATCAGCCCCAGCATTTT. This encodes CASWVGFSYQPQHF.

This clonotype appeared a few times. This chain connects TRBV28 to TRBJ2-3, with a tentative D call TRBD1 (6 bases). In germline, CDR1 is MDHEN, CDR2 SYDVKM. Trimming left V 3 bases short and J 1 base short, with 11 bases between. The CDR3 is made up of 15 amino acids. CDR3 DNA sequence: TGTGCCAGCAGTTTTCTAGGGGGTGGCACAGATACGCAGTATTTT. This gives the protein CASSFLGGGTDTQYF. The full variable domain, its missing parts supplied by reference TRBV28 and TRBJ2-3, is DVKVTQSSRYLVKRTGEKVFLECVQDMDHENMFWYRQDPGLGLRLIYFSYDVKMKEKGDIPEGYSVSREKKERFSLILESASTNQTSMYLCASSFLGGGTDTQYFGPGTRLTVL.

V gene TRBV4-2 combines with J gene TRBJ1-4, with D perhaps matching TRBD1 (6 bases). The CDR3 is 15 residues long. The V end lost 2 bases, the J end lost 3 bases, and 10 bases lay between the germline ends. Germline lookup yields CDR1 LGHNA and CDR2 YNFKEQ. The CDR3 DNA is TGTGCCAGCAGCCAATCAACAGGGTCTAATGAAAAACTGTTTTTT. Translation: CASSQSTGSNEKLFF.

This clonotype has more than one count but fewer than ten. The V and J genes are TRBV7-2 and TRBJ2-7; D remains ambiguous. Per the germline V gene, CDR1 is SGHTA and CDR2 is FQGNSA. Trimming pared 5 bases from V and 5 bases from J, leaving 19 bases between. The CDR3 runs 15 residues. The DNA for the CDR3 is TGTGCCAGCAGCCCCCAAGGGCCCGAGGAAGACGAGCAGTACTTC. Translation: CASSPQGPEEDEQYF.

The genes are TRBV11-3 and TRBJ1-1, with D maybe TRBD1 (6 bases). Between the trimmed V and J ends, which lost 3 bases and 1 base, there was a span of 12 bases. The CDR3 consists of 15 residues. Germline V gene data show CDR1 as SGHNT and CDR2 as YENEEA. The CDR3 DNA reads as TGTGCCAGCAGCTTGACAGGACTCTCGAACACTGAAGCTTTCTTT. This sequence encodes CASSLTGLSNTEAFF.

This chain connects TRBV20-1 to TRBJ2-1, with TRBD2 identical over 11 bases. Germline V lookup: CDR1 DFQATT, CDR2 SNEGSKA (reference sequence). The V and J ends lost 6 bases and 3 bases, in that order; junction bases with no gene match: 13. The CDR3 length is 17 residues. CDR3 coding DNA: TGCAGTGCAGATGCACTTCGGACTAGCGGGTACTACAATGAGCAGTTCTTC. Its protein product is CSADALRTSGYYNEQFF.

This chain joins TRBV24-1 and TRBJ2-1; D uncertain. Germline loops: CDR1 KGHDR, CDR2 SFDVKD. The CDR3 length is 13 residues. V lost 8 bases to trimming and J lost 0 bases, with 7 bases between them. The CDR3 loop reads CATTSGSYNEQFF. For the CDR3, the DNA is TGTGCCACCACTTCAGGCTCCTACAATGAGCAGTTCTTC.

This clonotype was observed a handful of times. This chain joins TRBV7-3 and TRBJ2-5, with D perhaps matching TRBD1 (6 bases). The germline V gene encodes CDR1 SGHTA and CDR2 FQGTGA. Trimming left V 6 bases short and J 5 bases short, with 13 bases between. The CDR3 totals 13 residues. CDR3 region: CASSHRVRETQYF. The CDR3 bases are TGTGCCAGCAGTCACAGGGTGCGGGAGACCCAGTACTTC.

This clonotype was detected ten times or more. The chain combines TRBV7-8 with TRBJ2-7; TRBD1 agrees at 8 bases. Trimming removed 5 bases from V and 3 bases from J; junction bases left unmatched: 9. The germline V gene encodes CDR1 SGHVS and CDR2 FQNEAQ. This CDR3 is 15 amino acids long. CDR3 loop: CASSDEGQGNYEQYF. The DNA of the CDR3 is TGTGCCAGCAGCGACGAAGGACAGGGAAACTACGAGCAGTACTTC.

The genes are TRBV4-2 and TRBJ2-3; 10 nucleotides match TRBD2. With V trimmed by 0 bases and J by 2 bases, 8 bases remained unmatched. This CDR3 contains 18 residues. Germline V lookup: CDR1 LGHNA, CDR2 YNFKEQ. CDR3 bases: TGTGCCAGCAGCCAAGATCTACTAGCGGGACCCTACACAGATACGCAGTATTTT. Amino acid sequence: CASSQDLLAGPYTDTQYF.

The rearrangement joins TRBV10-3 to TRBJ2-5, with 12 bases aligning to TRBD1. V gave up 8 bases and J gave up 3 bases; unmatched junction bases: 7. CDR3 length: 15 amino acids. From germline, CDR1 is ENHRY and CDR2 SYGVKD. Here the CDR3 reads CAIAGQGASEETQYF. The CDR3 coding sequence is TGTGCCATCGCGGGACAGGGGGCCTCGGAAGAGACCCAGTACTTC.

The genes are TRBV28 and TRBJ2-1, with 7 nucleotides matching TRBD2. The CDR3 has 16 residues. With 1 base clipped from V and 4 bases from J, the junction kept 7 bases outside the gene matches. Per the germline V gene, CDR1 is MDHEN and CDR2 is SYDVKM. The CDR3, as DNA: TGTGCCAGCAGTTTATTGAGCCCTAGCGGATACAATGAGCAGTTCTTC. Translated: CASSLLSPSGYNEQFF. The full variable domain, completed using reference TRBV28 and TRBJ2-1, is DVKVTQSSRYLVKRTGEKVFLECVQDMDHENMFWYRQDPGLGLRLIYFSYDVKMKEKGDIPEGYSVSREKKERFSLILESASTNQTSMYLCASSLLSPSGYNEQFFGPGTRLTVL.

This clonotype has only a few counts. V is TRBV9 and J is TRBJ2-3; D unclear. Deletions cut 3 bases from V and 2 bases from J, with 10 bases between. Germline V lookup: CDR1 SGDLS, CDR2 YYNGEE. The CDR3 sequence is 14 residues long. CDR3 amino acids: CASSAPDNTDTQYF. The CDR3 bases are TGTGCCAGCAGCGCCCCCGACAACACAGATACGCAGTATTTT. Supplemented by reference TRBV9 and TRBJ2-3, the full variable domain reads DSGVTQTPKHLITATGQRVTLRCSPRSGDLSVYWYQQSLDQGLQFLIQYYNGEERAKGNILERFSAQQFPDLHSELNLSSLELGDSALYFCASSAPDNTDTQYFGPGTRLTVL.

This clonotype showed up many times. The J gene is TRBJ2-7, the V gene TRBV12-3 or TRBV12-4, with 8 bases that match TRBD1. The CDR3 sequence is 12 residues long. V gave up 5 bases and J gave up 6 bases; unmatched junction bases: 3. The CDR3 bases are TGTGCCAGCAGTCGCACAGGGGGCGAGCAGTACTTC. Translating gives CASSRTGGEQYF.

This clonotype was counted a few times. The chain employs TRBV6-1 and TRBJ2-4, with D perhaps TRBD1 (5 bases). Per the germline V gene, CDR1 is MNHNS and CDR2 is SASEGT. CDR3 length: 14 amino acids. Trimming cost V 5 bases and J 2 bases, with 10 bases left between them. The CDR3 DNA reads as TGTGCCAGCAGTCAGGGCCTTCCCAAAAACATTCAGTACTTC. Translating it yields CASSQGLPKNIQYF.

In its sample, this clonotype was seen a few times. This sequence joins TRBV29-1 and TRBJ2-3, with TRBD2 identical over 10 bases. Germline V gene lookup returns CDR1 SQVTM and CDR2 ANQGSEA. Trimming removed 2 bases from V and 0 bases from J; junction bases left unmatched: 5. The length of the CDR3 is 16 residues. The CDR3 bases are TGCAGCGTTGAAATTAGCGGGAGGCCTAGCACAGATACGCAGTATTTT. This translates into CSVEISGRPSTDTQYF.